This is a list of T cell receptor beta chains from one sample in a study of technical replicates of blood from several donors. TCRdb keeps only in-frame clones here, not all; method: immunoSEQ multiplex PCR. The table has about 80,000 clones, about 94% seen once. The source material was T cells isolated from PBMCs. These receptors came from a human donor in good health. The CDR3 runs from the conserved cysteine through the conserved F or W. A D gene is named only where the DNA matches it firmly. Clone size is shown for a subset of rows, as once, few, many or a class of expanded clone.

clone size	J gene	D gene	CDR3 length	V gene	CDR3 protein	CDR3 DNA
once	TRBJ2-1	.	16	TRBV4-2	CASSQEVADLYNEQFF	TGTGCCAGCAGCCAAGAAGTAGCGGACCTCTACAATGAGCAGTTCTTC
.	TRBJ2-1	.	14	TRBV6-1	CASVGRDSYNEQFF	TGTGCCAGCGTGGGGCGGGACTCCTACAATGAGCAGTTCTTC
.	TRBJ1-5	.	15	TRBV27	CASSLVEADNQPQHF	TGTGCCAGCAGTTTGGTCGAGGCTGACAATCAGCCCCAGCATTTT
.	TRBJ2-3	TRBD1	16	TRBV18	CASSPRGQGSTDTQYF	TGTGCCAGCTCACCAAGGGGACAGGGGAGCACAGATACGCAGTATTTT
.	TRBJ1-4	.	15	TRBV15	CATSREYSNNEKLFF	TGTGCCACCAGCAGAGAATACAGCAATAATGAAAAACTGTTTTTT
.	TRBJ2-1	TRBD2	17	TRBV5-1	CASSLARDWRESSEQFF	TGCGCCAGCAGCTTGGCCCGTGACTGGCGGGAGAGTAGTGAGCAGTTCTTC
once	TRBJ2-7	.	15	TRBV2	CASRMDYHVSYEQYF	TGTGCCAGCAGGATGGACTACCACGTTTCCTACGAGCAGTACTTC
.	TRBJ2-7	TRBD1	13	TRBV27	CASSLRQGYEQYF	TGTGCCAGCAGTTTAAGACAGGGATACGAGCAGTACTTC
.	TRBJ2-3	TRBD2	16	TRBV15	CATSRGLAGDSDTQYF	TGTGCCACCAGCAGAGGCCTAGCGGGAGACTCAGATACGCAGTATTTT
.	TRBJ2-7	.	13	TRBV30	CAWSVQGSLAQYF	TGTGCCTGGAGTGTTCAGGGATCCTTGGCGCAGTACTTC
.	TRBJ2-1	.	16	TRBV7-9	CASSLVSGRTYNEQFF	TGTGCCAGCAGCTTAGTCAGCGGGCGAACGTACAATGAGCAGTTCTTC
.	TRBJ1-3	TRBD1	14	TRBV11-2	CASSYDRVLNTIYF	TGTGCCAGCAGCTACGACAGGGTTTTAAACACCATATATTTT
.	TRBJ1-1	TRBD1	14	TRBV19	CASSTGQLNTEAFF	TGTGCCAGTAGTACGGGACAGTTGAACACTGAAGCTTTCTTT
.	TRBJ2-1	TRBD2	15	TRBV9	CASSVVGLDYNEQFF	TGTGCCAGCAGCGTGGTAGGACTAGACTACAATGAGCAGTTCTTC
.	TRBJ2-1	.	17	TRBV7-3	CASSSFGGGRTDNEQFF	TGTGCCAGCAGCTCCTTCGGAGGAGGGAGAACAGACAATGAGCAGTTCTTC
.	TRBJ2-5	TRBD2	14	TRBV7-2	CASSMSGSRETQYF	TGTGCCAGCAGCATGAGCGGGAGTAGGGAGACCCAGTACTTC
.	TRBJ2-5	.	14	TRBV7-8	CASREEGSWETQYF	TGTGCCAGCAGGGAGGAGGGCTCCTGGGAGACCCAGTACTTC
.	TRBJ2-3	.	15	TRBV5-1	CASSITGLGADTQYF	TGCGCCAGCAGCATCACAGGGTTAGGCGCAGATACGCAGTATTTT
.	TRBJ1-3	.	16	TRBV7-9	CASSLNRGSSGNTIYF	TGTGCCAGCAGCTTAAATAGGGGGAGCTCTGGAAACACCATATATTTT
.	TRBJ2-5	TRBD1	14	TRBV5-1	CASTLGQVKETQYF	TGCGCCAGCACCTTAGGACAGGTTAAAGAGACCCAGTACTTC
.	TRBJ1-1	.	14	TRBV5-1	CASSQGGRNTEAFF	TGCGCCAGCAGCCAGGGCGGACGAAACACTGAAGCTTTCTTT
.	TRBJ1-5	.	15	TRBV6-5	CASSSSTGSNQPQHF	TGTGCCAGCAGCTCGTCGACGGGTAGCAATCAGCCCCAGCATTTT
.	TRBJ1-1	.	11	TRBV29-1	CSVLKGAEAFF	TGCAGCGTGCTAAAGGGGGCTGAAGCTTTCTTT
.	TRBJ2-3	TRBD1	18	TRBV4-2	CASSQHYRGTRSTDTQYF	TGTGCCAGCAGCCAACATTACAGGGGAACAAGGAGCACAGATACGCAGTATTTT
once	TRBJ2-5	TRBD2	14	TRBV12-5	CATAGGLDQETQYF	TGTGCTACTGCGGGAGGTCTCGACCAAGAGACCCAGTACTTC
.	TRBJ2-7	TRBD1	15	TRBV13	CASSSDRGNRYEQYF	TGTGCCAGCAGCTCCGACAGGGGTAATCGTTACGAGCAGTACTTC
once	TRBJ2-2	.	14	TRBV13	CASITLGDPGELFF	TGTGCCAGCATCACACTGGGAGATCCCGGGGAGCTGTTTTTT
.	TRBJ2-7	TRBD1	13	TRBV2	CASLGQDFYEQYF	TGTGCCAGTTTGGGACAGGACTTTTACGAGCAGTACTTC
.	TRBJ1-2	TRBD1	14	TRBV6-5	CASSYILQGGGYTF	TGTGCCAGCAGTTACATTCTCCAGGGGGGTGGCTACACCTTC
few	TRBJ1-1	.	13	TRBV30	CAWSVPGSVNAFF	TGTGCCTGGAGTGTACCGGGATCTGTGAACGCTTTCTTT
.	TRBJ1-2	.	12	TRBV25-1	CASRGAGAGYTF	TGTGCCAGCAGGGGGGCAGGGGCTGGCTACACCTTC
.	TRBJ2-1	.	16	TRBV4-2	CASSQDWQGSYNEQFF	TGTGCCAGCAGCCAAGATTGGCAGGGATCTTACAATGAGCAGTTCTTC
.	TRBJ1-3	.	14	TRBV7-2	CASSREVSGNTIYF	TGTGCCAGCAGCAGAGAAGTATCTGGAAACACCATATATTTT
few	TRBJ1-1	.	13	TRBV29-1	CSGYRALNTEAFF	TGCAGCGGTTACAGGGCCTTGAACACTGAAGCTTTCTTT
.	TRBJ1-4	TRBD1	14	TRBV7-9	CASSWTGGNEKLFF	TGTGCCAGCAGCTGGACAGGGGGCAATGAAAAACTGTTTTTT
.	TRBJ1-1	TRBD1	14	TRBV6-1	CASRQGIGNTEAFF	TGTGCCAGCAGACAGGGGATAGGGAACACTGAAGCTTTCTTT
.	TRBJ2-2	.	16	TRBV7-9	CASSLPGQRGSGELFF	TGTGCCAGCAGCTTGCCGGGACAAAGAGGTAGCGGGGAGCTGTTTTTT
.	TRBJ2-7	.	10	TRBV30	CAWNGGEQYF	TGTGCCTGGAACGGGGGCGAGCAGTACTTC
.	TRBJ2-1	TRBD1	15	TRBV6-1	CASSADRETYNEQFF	TGTGCCAGCAGTGCGGACAGGGAGACCTACAATGAGCAGTTCTTC
.	TRBJ2-7	.	14	TRBV5-1	CASSLAPQGGEQYF	TGCGCCAGCAGCTTAGCACCTCAGGGGGGCGAGCAGTACTTC
.	TRBJ1-5	TRBD1	16	TRBV6-1	CASSESDRGVHQPQHF	TGTGCCAGCAGTGAATCTGACAGGGGGGTACATCAGCCCCAGCATTTT
.	TRBJ2-3	TRBD2	16	TRBV19	CASSLMTSGSYGTQYF	TGTGCCAGTAGTTTAATGACTAGCGGGAGTTATGGTACGCAGTATTTT